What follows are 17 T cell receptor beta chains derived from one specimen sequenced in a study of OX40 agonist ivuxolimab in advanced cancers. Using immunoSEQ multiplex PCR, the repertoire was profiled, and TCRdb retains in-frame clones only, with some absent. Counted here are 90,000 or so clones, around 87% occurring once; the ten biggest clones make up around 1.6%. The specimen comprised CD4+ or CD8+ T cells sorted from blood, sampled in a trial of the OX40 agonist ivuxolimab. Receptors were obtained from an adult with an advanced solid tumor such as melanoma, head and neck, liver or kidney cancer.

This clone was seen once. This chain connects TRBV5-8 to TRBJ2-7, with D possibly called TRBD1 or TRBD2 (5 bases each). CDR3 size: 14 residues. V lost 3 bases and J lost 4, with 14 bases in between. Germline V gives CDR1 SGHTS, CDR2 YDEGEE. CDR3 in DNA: TGTGCCAGCAGCTCCGGGACGTTGTTTTACGAGCAGTACTTC. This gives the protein CASSSGTLFYEQYF.

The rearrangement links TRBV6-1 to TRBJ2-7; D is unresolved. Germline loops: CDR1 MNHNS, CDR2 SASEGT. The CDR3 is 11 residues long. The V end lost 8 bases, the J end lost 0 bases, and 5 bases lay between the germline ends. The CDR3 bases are TGTGCCAGCGGCACCTCCTACGAGCAGTACTTC. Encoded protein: CASGTSYEQYF.

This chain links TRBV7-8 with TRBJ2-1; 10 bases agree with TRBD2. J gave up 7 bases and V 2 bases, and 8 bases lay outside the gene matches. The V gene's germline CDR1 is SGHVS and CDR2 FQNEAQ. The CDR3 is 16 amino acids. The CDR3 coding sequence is TGTGCCAGCAGCTTACGGACTAGCGGAGGGGGGAATGAGCAGTTCTTC. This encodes CASSLRTSGGGNEQFF. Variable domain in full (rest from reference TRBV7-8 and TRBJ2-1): GAGVSQSPRYKVAKRGQDVALRCDPISGHVSLFWYQQALGQGPEFLTYFQNEAQLDKSGLPSDRFFAERPEGSVSTLKIQRTQQEDSAVYLCASSLRTSGGGNEQFFGPGTRLTVL.

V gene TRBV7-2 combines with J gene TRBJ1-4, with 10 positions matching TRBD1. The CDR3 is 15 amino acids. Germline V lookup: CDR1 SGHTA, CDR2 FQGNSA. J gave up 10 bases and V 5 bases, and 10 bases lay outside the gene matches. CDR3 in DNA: TGTGCCAGCAGCCCTCGGACAGGGGGAGATGGAAAACTGTTTTTT. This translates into CASSPRTGGDGKLFF. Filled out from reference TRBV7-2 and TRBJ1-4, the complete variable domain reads GAGVSQSPSNKVTEKGKDVELRCDPISGHTALYWYRQSLGQGLEFLIYFQGNSAPDKSGLPSDRFSAERTGGSVSTLTIQRTQQEDSAVYLCASSPRTGGDGKLFFGSGTQLSVL.

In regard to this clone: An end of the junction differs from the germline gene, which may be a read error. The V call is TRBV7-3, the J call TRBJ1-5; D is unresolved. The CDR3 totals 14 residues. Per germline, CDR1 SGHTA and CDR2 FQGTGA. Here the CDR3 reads CASSQDVGNQPQHF. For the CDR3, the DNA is TGCGCCAGCAGCCAAGATGTAGGTAATCAGCCCCAGCATTTT.

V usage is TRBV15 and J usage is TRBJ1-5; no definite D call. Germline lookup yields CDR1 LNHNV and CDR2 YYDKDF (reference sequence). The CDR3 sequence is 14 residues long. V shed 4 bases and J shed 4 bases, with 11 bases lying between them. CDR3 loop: CATSTVRANQPQHF. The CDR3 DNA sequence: TGTGCCACCAGCACCGTTAGGGCTAATCAGCCCCAGCATTTT. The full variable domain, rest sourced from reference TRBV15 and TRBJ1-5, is DAMVIQNPRYQVTQFGKPVTLSCSQTLNHNVMYWYQQKSSQAPKLLFHYYDKDFNNEADTPDNFQSRRPNTSFCFLDIRSPGLGDTAMYLCATSTVRANQPQHFGDGTRLSIL.

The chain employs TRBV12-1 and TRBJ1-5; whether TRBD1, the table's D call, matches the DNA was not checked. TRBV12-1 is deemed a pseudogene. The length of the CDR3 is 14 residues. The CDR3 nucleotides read TGTGCCAGCAGCCTCTACAGGGACAATCAGCCCCAGCATTTT. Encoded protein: CASSLYRDNQPQHF.

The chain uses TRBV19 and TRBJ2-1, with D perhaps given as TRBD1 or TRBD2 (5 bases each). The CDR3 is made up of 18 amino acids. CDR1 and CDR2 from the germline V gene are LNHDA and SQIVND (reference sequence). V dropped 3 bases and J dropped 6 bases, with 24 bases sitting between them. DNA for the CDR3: TGTGCCAGTAGTATTTCCGGGGCCGGCGCTTGGTTTCGCAATGAGCAGTTCTTC. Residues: CASSISGAGAWFRNEQFF.

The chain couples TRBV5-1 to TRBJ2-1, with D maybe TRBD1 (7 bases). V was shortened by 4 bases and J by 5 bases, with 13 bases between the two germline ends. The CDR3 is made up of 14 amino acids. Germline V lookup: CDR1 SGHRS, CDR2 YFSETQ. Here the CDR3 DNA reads TGCGCCAGCAGCGCGGGACAGAGAAACAATGAGCAGTTCTTC. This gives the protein CASSAGQRNNEQFF.

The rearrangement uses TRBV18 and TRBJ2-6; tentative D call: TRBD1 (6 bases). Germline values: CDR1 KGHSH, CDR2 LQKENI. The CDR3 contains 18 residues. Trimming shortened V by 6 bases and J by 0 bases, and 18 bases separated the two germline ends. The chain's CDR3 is CASSRVQGVNSGANVLTF. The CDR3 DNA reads TGTGCCAGCTCTCGGGTACAGGGCGTCAACTCTGGGGCCAACGTCCTGACTTTC.

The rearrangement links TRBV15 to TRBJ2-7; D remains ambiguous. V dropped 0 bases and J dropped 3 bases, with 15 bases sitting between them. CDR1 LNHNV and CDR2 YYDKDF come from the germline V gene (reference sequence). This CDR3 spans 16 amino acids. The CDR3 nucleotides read TGTGCCACCAGCAGAGATTTGACCCAACGGAGCTACGAGCAGTACTTC. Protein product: CATSRDLTQRSYEQYF.

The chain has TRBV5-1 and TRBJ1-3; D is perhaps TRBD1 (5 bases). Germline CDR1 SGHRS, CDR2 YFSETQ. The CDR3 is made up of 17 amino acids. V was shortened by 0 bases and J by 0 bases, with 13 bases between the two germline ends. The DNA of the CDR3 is TGCGCCAGCAGCTTGGAGATCCGGGGGTCCTCTGGAAACACCATATATTTT. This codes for CASSLEIRGSSGNTIYF.

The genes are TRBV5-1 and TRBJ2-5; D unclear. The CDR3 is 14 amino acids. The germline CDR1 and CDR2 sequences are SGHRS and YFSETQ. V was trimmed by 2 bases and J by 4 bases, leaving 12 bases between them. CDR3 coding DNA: TGCGCCAGCAGCTTCCCGAGGCTCCGAGAGACCCAGTACTTC. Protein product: CASSFPRLRETQYF.

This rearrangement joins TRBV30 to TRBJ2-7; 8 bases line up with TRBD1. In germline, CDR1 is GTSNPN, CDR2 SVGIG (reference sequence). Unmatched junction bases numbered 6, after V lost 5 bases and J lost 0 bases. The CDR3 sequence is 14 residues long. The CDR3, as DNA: TGTGCCTGGGGCCCCGGGACAGGCTCCTACGAGCAGTACTTC. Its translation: CAWGPGTGSYEQYF. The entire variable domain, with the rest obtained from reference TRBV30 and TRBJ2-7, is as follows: SQTIHQWPATLVQPVGSPLSLECTVEGTSNPNLYWYRQAAGRGLQLLFYSVGIGQISSEVPQNLSASRPQDRQFILSSKKLLLSDSGFYLCAWGPGTGSYEQYFGPGTRLTVT.

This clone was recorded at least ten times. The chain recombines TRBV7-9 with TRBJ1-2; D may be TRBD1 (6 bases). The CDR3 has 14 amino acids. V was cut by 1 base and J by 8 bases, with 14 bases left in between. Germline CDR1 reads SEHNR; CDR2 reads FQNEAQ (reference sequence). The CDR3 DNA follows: TGTGCCAGCAGCTTAGGACAGGCCCTAGGGGGCTACACCTTC. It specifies CASSLGQALGGYTF. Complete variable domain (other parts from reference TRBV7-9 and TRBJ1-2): DTGVSQNPRHKITKRGQNVTFRCDPISEHNRLYWYRQTLGQGPEFLTYFQNEAQLEKSRLLSDRFSAERPKGSFSTLEIQRTEQGDSAMYLCASSLGQALGGYTFGSGTRLTVV.

The CDR3 here is CASSLGLWGSGDGQYF. CDR3 DNA sequence: TGCGCCAGCAGCTTGGGTCTCTGGGGATCGGGGGACGGGCAGTACTTC. The chain combines TRBV5-1 with TRBJ2-7; a possible D gene is TRBD2 (6 bases). The V and J ends lost 0 bases and 9 bases respectively, with 22 bases between them. Germline V gene data show CDR1 as SGHRS and CDR2 as YFSETQ. The CDR3 contains 16 residues. The whole variable domain, filled in from reference TRBV5-1 and TRBJ2-7, reads KAGVTQTPRYLIKTRGQQVTLSCSPISGHRSVSWYQQTPGQGLQFLFEYFSETQRNKGNFPGRFSGRQFSNSRSEMNVSTLELGDSALYLCASSLGLWGSGDGQYFGPGTRLTVT.

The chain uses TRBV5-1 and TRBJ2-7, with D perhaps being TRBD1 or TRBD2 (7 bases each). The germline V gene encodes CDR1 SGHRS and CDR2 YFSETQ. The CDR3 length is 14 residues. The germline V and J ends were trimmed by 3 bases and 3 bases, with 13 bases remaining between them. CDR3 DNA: TGCGCCAGCAGCTCGGGGGGACAGTACTACGAGCAGTACTTC. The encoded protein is CASSSGGQYYEQYF. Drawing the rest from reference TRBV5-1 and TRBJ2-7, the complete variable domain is KAGVTQTPRYLIKTRGQQVTLSCSPISGHRSVSWYQQTPGQGLQFLFEYFSETQRNKGNFPGRFSGRQFSNSRSEMNVSTLELGDSALYLCASSSGGQYYEQYFGPGTRLTVT.